The table lists the clone carrying this T cell receptor (beta chain) with a count of one. As yet, its antigen is unknown. This sample is drawn from a study of T cell responses to AZD1222 COVID-19 vaccine. Germline V gene lookup returns CDR1 LGHNA and CDR2 YSLEER. Trimming stripped 4 bases from V and 4 bases from J, with 19 bases between. The CDR3 runs to 16 residues. Study results and limitations: Two AZD1222 doses significantly raised spike-specific TCR breadth and depth over controls. Spike was spanned by vaccine-associated CD4 TCRs, with dominance at 160-218 and 743-854. Nearly half of the spike-specific TCRs reportedly recognize variant regions that carry no mutations. Repertoire sampling happened only post peak T cell response.

TCRdb's table, derived via immunoSEQ multiplex PCR, lists solely in-frame clones and lacks some. The sample consists of some 130,000 clones, approximately 91% of them appearing once. V and J are TRBV4-3 and TRBJ1-1, with D possibly TRBD1 on 5 matching bases. The sequencing here drew on peripheral blood, taken 28 days after the second AZD1222 dose. The receptor comes from an adult who received the AZD1222 COVID-19 vaccine. CDR3 amino acids: CASSRGRPGGTTEAFF. The CDR3 DNA is TGCGCCAGCAGCCGCGGACGGCCGGGAGGGACCACTGAAGCTTTCTTT.